This TCR beta chain came from a study of T cells in localized non-small cell lung cancer. This table comes from immunoSEQ multiplex PCR, and its TCRdb copy is limited to in-frame clones, with some not included. The table shows around 8,000 clones, with about 91% occurring only once. Study-wide results and caveats: The appearance of a median about 62 of the top 100 tumor clones was seen in adjacent lung. Clonality peaked in uninvolved adjacent lung rather than tumor. Longer survival (overall) was linked to higher T cell density in blood. Sequencing was restricted to one tumor region; therefore, heterogeneity remains possible.

Of note for this clone: Its antigen is not known.

The V gene lost 3 bases and the J gene lost 5 bases, with 17 bases spanning the gap. CDR3 size: 17 residues. Germline V gene lookup returns CDR1 LNHDA and CDR2 SQIVND (reference sequence). V gene TRBV19 combines with J gene TRBJ1-6; possible D gene TRBD1, 5 bases. This clonotype was sampled from a male donor at least 60 years old with stage II lung adenocarcinoma. The specimen was peripheral blood mononuclear cells, collected before any cancer treatment. CDR3 residues: CASSIGLGGSNNSPLHF. CDR3 sequence (DNA): TGTGCCAGTAGTATTGGGCTCGGGGGAAGTAATAATTCACCCCTCCACTTT.